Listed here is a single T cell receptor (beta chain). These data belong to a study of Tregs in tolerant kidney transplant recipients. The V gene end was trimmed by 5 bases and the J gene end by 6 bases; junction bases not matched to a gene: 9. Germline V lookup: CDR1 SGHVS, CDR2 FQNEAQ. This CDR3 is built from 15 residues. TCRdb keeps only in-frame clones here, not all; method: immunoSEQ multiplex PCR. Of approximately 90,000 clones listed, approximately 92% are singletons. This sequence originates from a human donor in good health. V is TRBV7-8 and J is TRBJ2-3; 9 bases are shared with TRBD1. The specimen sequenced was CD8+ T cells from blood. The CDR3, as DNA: TGTGCCAGCAGCCGTCCCGGGACAGGGAAGGATACGCAGTATTTT. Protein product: CASSRPGTGKDTQYF.